Presented here are 7 T cell receptor beta chains from one specimen sequenced in a study of T cells in Graves' hyperthyroidism and ophthalmopathy. TCR beta CDR3 regions were amplified from RNA transcripts. The primer set for the first-round RT-PCR of the TCR CDR3 was HTBI. TCRdb reprocessed the multiplex PCR reads with MiXCR, giving one entry per CDR3 protein. The sample includes about 200,000 distinct CDR3 sequences, about a sixth of them seen just once. The specimen was blood. Every receptor here comes from a woman in her forties or fifties with Graves' hyperthyroidism.

At least ten counts were recorded for this clonotype. This chain connects TRBV7-2 to TRBJ2-1, with D uncertain. Trimming took 1 base from V and 9 from J, leaving 10 bases between them. Germline V gives CDR1 SGHTA, CDR2 FQGNSA. The CDR3 is 13 amino acids. Written as DNA, the CDR3 is TGTGCCAGCAGCTTAGTGGATTTTGGTGAGCAGTTCTTC. Protein product: CASSLVDFGEQFF. Full variable domain (outside the CDR3, taken from reference TRBV7-2 and TRBJ2-1): GAGVSQSPSNKVTEKGKDVELRCDPISGHTALYWYRQSLGQGLEFLIYFQGNSAPDKSGLPSDRFSAERTGGSVSTLTIQRTQQEDSAVYLCASSLVDFGEQFFGPGTRLTVL.

The CDR3 region is CASRDRDSPLHF. The CDR3, as DNA: TGTGCCAGCAGGGACCGGGATTCACCCCTCCACTTT. V and J are TRBV12-3 or TRBV12-4 and TRBJ1-6; no clear D gene. The CDR3 is made up of 12 amino acids. V was cut by 6 bases and J by 8 bases, with 8 bases left in between.

This clonotype was observed many times. The CDR3 bases are TGTGCCAGCAGTAGGGACAGGGGCTCCTACGAGCAGTACTTC. Its translation: CASSRDRGSYEQYF. V gene TRBV27 combines with J gene TRBJ2-7; 10 nucleotides agree with TRBD1. In germline, CDR1 is MNHEY, CDR2 SMNVEV (reference sequence). V lost 5 bases, J lost 0 bases, and 1 base stayed unmatched. This CDR3 is built from 14 residues.

This clonotype was observed at least ten times. The V and J genes are TRBV27 and TRBJ1-2; tentative D call: TRBD1 (5 bases). The CDR3 spans 13 residues. Trimming removed 5 bases at V and 6 bases at J, with 13 bases between. The germline gives CDR1 MNHEY, CDR2 SMNVEV (reference sequence). This chain's CDR3 is CASSPRGAHGYTF. The CDR3 DNA reads TGTGCCAGCAGTCCTAGGGGTGCCCATGGCTACACCTTC.

The chain carries TRBV14 and TRBJ2-7, with D perhaps matching TRBD2 (6 bases). Germline V gives CDR1 SGHDN, CDR2 FVKESK. Trimming shortened V by 1 base and J by 5 bases, and 12 bases separated the two germline ends. The CDR3 extends over 14 amino acids. For the CDR3, the DNA is TGTGCCAGCAGCCAAGTAGGGAGGTCCCACGAGCAGTACTTC. Its protein product is CASSQVGRSHEQYF.

This clonotype was seen ten or more times. V usage is TRBV12-3 or TRBV12-4 and J usage is TRBJ2-3; D uncertain. Between the trimmed V and J ends, which lost 4 bases and 6 bases, there was a span of 5 bases. This CDR3 spans 11 amino acids. The CDR3 loop is CASSSSDTQYF. Here the CDR3 DNA reads TGTGCCAGCAGTTCGTCGGATACGCAGTATTTT.

Many counts were recorded for this clonotype. The rearrangement links TRBV20-1 to TRBJ2-7; 11 bases fit TRBD2. Trimming removed 5 bases from V and 4 bases from J; junction bases left unmatched: 7. CDR3 length equals 14 residues. The germline V gene encodes CDR1 DFQATT and CDR2 SNEGSKA (reference sequence). As DNA, the CDR3 is TGCAGTGCTCTAGCGACTAGCGGGAATTACGAGCAGTACTTC. Translated: CSALATSGNYEQYF.